This section outlines one T cell receptor beta chain sequence together with its context. The data originate from a study of cytomegalovirus exposure and HLA in healthy donors. Across the study: About 79% of 398 genotyped donors fell in the Caucasian-associated ancestry cluster.

PCR involved 60 Vbeta and 13 Jbeta primers. The table came from immunoSEQ multiplex PCR; TCRdb's copy has only in-frame clones and leaves some out. The data contain some 120,000 clones, 79% of them singletons. The sequencing sample was made of PBMCs. This receptor was taken from a man aged 18 to 30 in good health and CMV-seronegative.

The CDR3 DNA follows: TGTGCCAGTAGGGGACAGGAGTCCTCCTACGAGCAGTACTTC. Amino acid sequence: CASRGQESSYEQYF. The rearrangement joins TRBV19 to TRBJ2-7, with 8 bases aligning to TRBD1. The CDR3 is 14 amino acids. Germline trimming cut 6 bases from V and 0 bases from J; bases unmatched to any gene: 4. Per the germline V gene, CDR1 is LNHDA and CDR2 is SQIVND (reference sequence).